The source of this T cell receptor (beta chain) is a study of neurological immune-mediated disorders. MiXCR, applied by TCRdb to the 5' RACE reads, yields one record per CDR3 protein. The sample carries some 65,000 distinct CDR3 sequences, approximately 4.1% recorded once. PBMCs stored at -80 C, 2 million in total, were the source of the unsorted libraries. V was pared by 4 bases and J by 7 bases, with 11 bases between. The germline V gene has CDR1 SGDLS and CDR2 YYNGEE. The CDR3 has 12 residues. The table lists this clonotype with many counts. The target antigen is unknown. Regarding the study as a whole: HTLV-1-associated myelopathy displayed the greatest TCR clonal expansion, and multiple sclerosis exhibited the smallest, lower than that of healthy controls.

This clonotype was obtained from a man aged 50-60 years with multiple sclerosis. Specimen: PBMCs. The genes are TRBV9 and TRBJ1-1; D remains ambiguous. The CDR3 nucleotides are TGTGCCAGCAGCAAGGAAGGGCATGAAGCTTTCTTT. Translating gives CASSKEGHEAFF.